The 27 T cell receptor beta chains in this list originate from one sample, sequenced in a study of shared clonotypes between healthy human individuals. Naive CD8 cells, CD45RO-negative and positively selected for CCR7, excluded terminally differentiated effector memory CD45RA+ cells. Sequencing was performed with immunoSEQ multiplex PCR; in TCRdb, only in-frame clones are kept and a portion is missing. The sample includes just over 2,000,000 clones, roughly 94% of them seen just once. The specimen sequenced was naive CD8+ T cells sorted from blood. The receptors were sampled from a man younger than 35 in good health.

Note on this clone: In the same sample, other DNA sequences code for this CDR3. The genes are TRBV9 and TRBJ2-3; TRBD2 might be the D (5 bases). CDR3 size: 14 residues. Between the trimmed V and J ends, which lost 4 bases and 0 bases, there was a span of 9 bases. In germline, CDR1 is SGDLS, CDR2 YYNGEE. The CDR3 sequence is CASSPGVSTDTQYF. In DNA, the CDR3 is TGTGCCAGCAGCCCCGGGGTGAGCACAGATACGCAGTATTTT.

This rearrangement joins TRBV9 to TRBJ2-2; D perhaps matches TRBD2 (5 bases). Germline values: CDR1 SGDLS, CDR2 YYNGEE. Trimming took off 0 bases at V and 1 base at J, with 16 bases between the two ends. This CDR3 spans 18 amino acids. The CDR3: CASSVGFSKTKNTGELFF. DNA of the CDR3: TGTGCCAGCAGCGTAGGTTTCAGCAAGACTAAGAACACCGGGGAGCTGTTTTTT.

As for this clone: The same CDR3 also results from other DNA sequences found in this sample. The chain employs TRBV9 and TRBJ2-6, with unresolved D. The V gene's germline CDR1 is SGDLS and CDR2 YYNGEE. The ends were cut back, 2 bases at V and 0 bases at J, with 6 bases in the middle. There are 15 residues in the CDR3. The CDR3 loop reads CASSVGSSGANVLTF. For the CDR3, the DNA is TGTGCCAGCAGCGTTGGCAGCTCTGGGGCCAACGTCCTGACTTTC.

CDR3 loop: CASSYTGVPPYEQYF. Here the CDR3 DNA reads TGTGCCAGCAGTTACACGGGAGTACCCCCCTACGAGCAGTACTTC. The chain employs TRBV6-6 and TRBJ2-7; TRBD2 might be the D (6 bases). Looked up from germline, CDR1 is MNHNY and CDR2 is SVGAGI (reference sequence). The CDR3 spans 15 residues. V lost 2 bases to trimming and J lost 2 bases, with 13 bases between them.

The rearrangement uses TRBV6-6 and TRBJ1-4, with a weak D call TRBD1 (5 bases). CDR3 length: 14 amino acids. The germline V gene encodes CDR1 MNHNY and CDR2 SVGAGI (reference sequence). Trimming shortened V by 3 bases and J by 8 bases, and 13 bases separated the two germline ends. The CDR3 loop is CASSYTGVGEKLFF. CDR3 nucleotide sequence: TGTGCCAGCAGTTATACGGGGGTCGGGGAAAAACTGTTTTTT.

The V call is TRBV19, the J call TRBJ1-5; D might be TRBD1 (6 bases). This CDR3 region has 15 residues. V was cut by 3 bases and J by 6 bases, with 15 bases left in between. Germline V lookup: CDR1 LNHDA, CDR2 SQIVND (reference sequence). The CDR3 DNA is TGTGCCAGTAGTATGTTGGTGGGGGCTAGTCAGCCCCAGCATTTT. Its protein is CASSMLVGASQPQHF.

A remark on this clone: Other DNA sequences in the same sample also yield this CDR3. The rearrangement uses TRBV6-1 and TRBJ1-2; D unresolved. CDR3 length: 12 residues. CDR1 is MNHNS and CDR2 is SASEGT in the germline V gene. Trimming took 11 bases from V and 2 from J, leaving 12 bases between them. The CDR3 DNA reads TGTGCCTCCTCGGAGGGCAACTATGGCTACACCTTC. It translates to CASSEGNYGYTF.

The rearrangement joins TRBV5-6 to TRBJ2-2; 7 bases align to TRBD2. The CDR3 length is 15 residues. The V gene end was trimmed by 1 base and the J gene end by 3 bases; junction bases not matched to a gene: 3. The germline gives CDR1 SGHDT, CDR2 YYEEEE. The CDR3 coding sequence is TGTGCCAGCAGCTTGAGGGAGGGAGACACCGGGGAGCTGTTTTTT. Translating gives CASSLREGDTGELFF.

V gene TRBV28 combines with J gene TRBJ2-2; D remains unclear. The CDR3 covers 11 residues. V was pared by 5 bases and J by 6 bases, with 4 bases between. CDR1 MDHEN and CDR2 SYDVKM come from the germline V gene. The CDR3 DNA sequence: TGTGCCAGCAGTCCCGCCGGGGAGCTGTTTTTT. Its protein is CASSPAGELFF.

The V and J genes are TRBV7-2 and TRBJ2-4, with D uncertain. The V end was cut by 2 bases, the J end by 8 bases, with 10 bases between. This CDR3 contains 13 residues. The germline CDR1 and CDR2 sequences are SGHTA and FQGNSA. In DNA form, the CDR3 reads TGTGCCAGCAGCTTAAGTTCTCTGGACATTCAGTACTTC. Its translation is CASSLSSLDIQYF.

This clone came up a few times. The V call is TRBV7-3, the J call TRBJ2-1; 7 bases match TRBD1. CDR1 and CDR2 (germline): SGHTA, FQGTGA. The CDR3 has 13 amino acids. V shed 5 bases and J 8 bases; nucleotides not matched to a gene: 6. This CDR3 is CASSPTGAYEQFF. The CDR3 nucleotides read TGTGCCAGCAGCCCTACAGGGGCTTATGAGCAGTTCTTC.

V gene TRBV18 combines with J gene TRBJ2-1, with unresolved D. This CDR3 region has 17 residues. Trimming cost V 0 bases and J 2 bases, with 14 bases left between them. Germline V gene data show CDR1 as KGHSH and CDR2 as LQKENI. The CDR3 loop reads CASSPPVSGRPYNEQFF. Written as DNA, the CDR3 is TGTGCCAGCTCACCACCGGTGTCAGGCCGACCCTACAATGAGCAGTTCTTC.

The chain carries TRBV5-5 and TRBJ2-7, with TRBD1 matching over 7 bases. There are 15 residues in the CDR3. Losses at the gene ends were 2 bases for V and 0 bases for J; bases not matched to a gene: 5. CDR1 and CDR2 from the germline V gene are SGHKS and YYEKEE (reference sequence). For the CDR3, the DNA is TGTGCCAGCAGCTTCTCTCCAGGGGGCTCCTACGAGCAGTACTTC. It translates to CASSFSPGGSYEQYF.

This chain joins TRBV10-3 and TRBJ2-2; D gene uncertain. The CDR3 extends over 14 amino acids. Between the trimmed V and J ends, which lost 2 bases and 6 bases, there was a span of 10 bases. The germline CDR1 and CDR2 sequences are ENHRY and SYGVKD. CDR3 sequence (DNA): TGTGCCATCAGTGAGGAAAAGATCGCCGGGGAGCTGTTTTTT. Translated: CAISEEKIAGELFF.

On this clone: It may be a read error: a sequence one base away is much more abundant. Within the sample, other DNA sequences also encode this same CDR3. This chain links TRBV7-2 with TRBJ1-1; D gene ambiguous. The CDR3 sequence is 13 residues long. Looked up from germline, CDR1 is SGHTA and CDR2 is FQGNSA. Trimming left V 1 base short and J 1 base short, with 4 bases between. CDR3 sequence reads: CASSLGENTEAFF. The CDR3 region has the DNA TGTGCCAGCAGCTTAGGGGAGAACACTGAAGCTTTCTTT.

The rearrangement uses TRBV4-1 and TRBJ1-3; the D gene is possibly TRBD1 (5 bases). Germline V gene data show CDR1 as MGHRA and CDR2 as YSYEKL. Trimming took 6 bases from V and 0 from J, leaving 15 bases between them. The CDR3 covers 16 residues. The CDR3 coding sequence is TGCGCCAGCAGAAATTCGGGACCGTCCTCTGGAAACACCATATATTTT. Protein: CASRNSGPSSGNTIYF.

The chain couples TRBV9 to TRBJ2-5, with TRBD2 matching over 10 bases. Germline loops: CDR1 SGDLS, CDR2 YYNGEE. The CDR3 has 16 residues. V gave up 0 bases and J gave up 5 bases; unmatched junction bases: 7. In DNA form, the CDR3 reads TGTGCCAGCAGCGTAGAGTTACTAGCGGGACACGAGACCCAGTACTTC. Translated, it gives CASSVELLAGHETQYF.

V gene TRBV5-5 combines with J gene TRBJ1-4, with D tentatively TRBD1 (5 bases). CDR3 length equals 14 residues. V was clipped by 3 bases and J by 7 bases, with 13 bases between them. Germline assignment: CDR1 SGHKS and CDR2 YYEKEE (reference sequence). CDR3 in amino acids: CASSSWRDREKLFF. CDR3 bases: TGTGCCAGCAGCTCCTGGCGGGACCGTGAAAAACTGTTTTTT.

J is TRBJ2-2 and V is TRBV10-2; possibly TRBD1 for D (6 bases). Deletions cut 6 bases from V and 6 bases from J, with 11 bases between. The CDR3 loop spans 13 amino acids. Germline lookup yields CDR1 WSHSY and CDR2 SAAADI. CDR3 in DNA: TGCGCCAGCAGACAGGGCATCGCCGGGGAGCTGTTTTTT. Translated: CASRQGIAGELFF.

The chain recombines TRBV11-2 with TRBJ2-1; 11 nucleotides align to TRBD2. Looked up from germline, CDR1 is SGHAT and CDR2 is FQNNGV. Germline trimming cut 4 bases from V and 7 bases from J; bases unmatched to any gene: 6. The CDR3 is made up of 15 amino acids. The CDR3 nucleotides are TGTGCCAGCAGCTCTGGGACTAGCGGAGGGAATGAGCAGTTCTTC. Its protein product is CASSSGTSGGNEQFF. Together with reference TRBV11-2 and TRBJ2-1, the CDR3 gives the full variable domain: EAGVAQSPRYKIIEKRQSVAFWCNPISGHATLYWYQQILGQGPKLLIQFQNNGVVDDSQLPKDRFSAERLKGVDSTLKIQPAKLEDSAVYLCASSSGTSGGNEQFFGPGTRLTVL.

The chain uses TRBV30 and TRBJ2-7; 10 bases align to TRBD1. The V and J ends lost 5 bases and 2 bases, in that order; junction bases with no gene match: 9. The CDR3 runs 15 residues. CDR1 GTSNPN and CDR2 SVGIG come from the germline V gene (reference sequence). CDR3: CAWGIGTGVAYEQYF. The DNA for the CDR3 is TGTGCCTGGGGAATAGGGACAGGGGTGGCCTACGAGCAGTACTTC.

The CDR3 DNA sequence: TGTGCCAGCAGCTTAGATGTACCAACAGATACGCAGTATTTT. Translation: CASSLDVPTDTQYF. This chain connects TRBV7-8 to TRBJ2-3; D gene ambiguous. V shed 1 base and J shed 3 bases, with 8 bases lying between them. The CDR3 is 14 residues long. The germline V gene encodes CDR1 SGHVS and CDR2 FQNEAQ.

A single count supports this clone. CDR3 protein: CASSLGSYAQETQYF. The DNA for the CDR3 is TGTGCCAGCAGCTTAGGGAGCTACGCGCAAGAGACCCAGTACTTC. This chain links TRBV28 with TRBJ2-5, with D perhaps matching TRBD2 (5 bases). Trimming took 6 bases from V and 2 from J, leaving 16 bases between them. Looked up from germline, CDR1 is MDHEN and CDR2 is SYDVKM. The CDR3 is 15 amino acids.

The CDR3 protein is CASSLAAGSHYEQYF. The CDR3 nucleotides read TGCGCCAGCAGCTTGGCAGCAGGGTCGCACTACGAGCAGTACTTC. V and J are TRBV5-1 and TRBJ2-7, with D possibly TRBD1 on 5 matching bases. From germline, CDR1 is SGHRS and CDR2 YFSETQ. The CDR3 is made up of 15 amino acids. Between the trimmed V and J ends, which lost 0 bases and 3 bases, there was a span of 13 bases.

Note on this clone: The junction shows a germline mismatch at one end, possibly a read error. This chain links TRBV7-7 with TRBJ2-3; 8 nucleotides line up with TRBD1. The CDR3 is made up of 15 amino acids. Germline V CDR1 and CDR2: SSHAT, FNYEAQ (reference sequence). CDR3 DNA sequence: TGTGCTAGCAGCCCAAGGACAGGGCCCACAGATACGCAGTATTTT. It translates to CASSPRTGPTDTQYF.

CDR3 sequence reads: CASSQLGQGAPDTEAFF. CDR3 nucleotide sequence: TGTGCCAGCAGCCAGCTCGGACAGGGGGCGCCGGACACTGAAGCTTTCTTT. This chain connects TRBV5-6 to TRBJ1-1; 11 bases fit TRBD1. With V trimmed by 4 bases and J by 3 bases, 11 bases remained unmatched. From germline, CDR1 is SGHDT and CDR2 YYEEEE. The CDR3 runs to 17 residues.

The chain uses TRBV9 and TRBJ1-2; TRBD1 is a possible D gene (5 bases). Germline V gene data show CDR1 as SGDLS and CDR2 as YYNGEE. CDR3 length equals 15 residues. V lost 2 bases, J lost 4 bases, and 15 bases lay in between. Here the CDR3 reads CASSVSWGEAYGYTF. In DNA, the CDR3 is TGTGCCAGCAGCGTCAGTTGGGGGGAGGCCTATGGCTACACCTTC.